One and the same sample provided the 5 T cell receptor beta chains below, sequenced in a study of blood T cell repertoires in COVID-19. Using immunoSEQ multiplex PCR, the repertoire was profiled, and TCRdb retains in-frame clones only, with some absent. The table records about 73,000 clones, around four fifths of them present only once. Sequencing used peripheral blood. Every receptor here comes from a man in his fifties or sixties with active COVID-19.

This chain links TRBV11-2 with TRBJ2-7; TRBD1 agrees at 10 bases. The germline CDR1 and CDR2 sequences are SGHAT and FQNNGV. The V and J ends lost 4 bases and 4 bases, in that order; junction bases with no gene match: 10. The CDR3 spans 16 residues. CDR3: CASSSRTGTGVYEQYF. CDR3 DNA sequence: TGTGCCAGCAGCTCTAGGACCGGGACAGGGGTTTACGAGCAGTACTTC. The full variable domain, its missing parts supplied by reference TRBV11-2 and TRBJ2-7, is EAGVAQSPRYKIIEKRQSVAFWCNPISGHATLYWYQQILGQGPKLLIQFQNNGVVDDSQLPKDRFSAERLKGVDSTLKIQPAKLEDSAVYLCASSSRTGTGVYEQYFGPGTRLTVT.

The count of this clone is one. The chain couples TRBV9 to TRBJ2-2; 8 bases map to TRBD2. The CDR3 spans 14 residues. Germline-derived CDR1 and CDR2 are SGDLS and YYNGEE. The J segment lost 6 bases and the V segment lost 4 bases, leaving 5 bases of the junction unmatched. The chain's CDR3 is CASSLRTSPGELFF. The CDR3 bases are TGTGCCAGCAGCCTTAGGACTAGCCCCGGGGAGCTGTTTTTT.

The chain is built from TRBV3-1 (or the pseudogene TRBV3-2) and TRBJ1-1; D remains ambiguous. Germline loops: CDR1 LGHDT, CDR2 YNNKEL (reference sequence). CDR3 length: 15 residues. The V end lost 6 bases, the J end lost 4 bases, and 18 bases lay between the germline ends. DNA for the CDR3: TGTGCCAGCAGTGACCATGGGTCGGGTGGCACTGAAGCTTTCTTT. The encoded protein is CASSDHGSGGTEAFF.

The table lists this clone with a count of one. V gene TRBV11-3 combines with J gene TRBJ2-7; 10 nucleotides line up with TRBD1. Germline CDR1 reads SGHNT; CDR2 reads YENEEA. This CDR3 region has 14 residues. The V gene end was trimmed by 6 bases and the J gene end by 4 bases; junction bases not matched to a gene: 6. This CDR3 is CASRNRDRGYEQYF. The CDR3 coding sequence is TGTGCCAGCAGAAACCGGGACAGGGGTTACGAGCAGTACTTC.

This chain joins TRBV19 and TRBJ1-6, with D possibly TRBD1 on 6 matching bases. Trimming shortened V by 3 bases and J by 7 bases, and 10 bases separated the two germline ends. The CDR3 consists of 14 residues. Germline V gene sequence: CDR1 LNHDA, CDR2 SQIVND (reference sequence). The CDR3 nucleotides read TGTGCCAGTAGTATTGGGGGCTGGAATTCACCCCTCCACTTT. This translates into CASSIGGWNSPLHF.